This record looks at one T cell receptor beta chain sequence and its context. This clone came up many times. Its target antigen remains unknown. No qualities accompany the bases; no much larger clone lies one base away. Relative to germline, V is 3 bases shorter and J is 3 bases shorter, with 6 bases between their ends. The germline V gene encodes CDR1 MDHEN and CDR2 SYDVKM. The CDR3 runs 12 residues from the cysteine to the phenylalanine. Of the read, only the CDR3 DNA is kept; its 36 bases are in frame from base 1. TCRbeta CDR3 regions were amplified from genomic DNA by means of the immunoSEQ Assay, a bias-controlled multiplex PCR. On the study's bioinformatics: The number of nucleated cells in each sample was estimated from the amplification of reference gene primers within the assay. To quantify the absolute abundance of each unique TCRbeta CDR3 rearrangement, sequence reads were collapsed and filtered. Productive Simpson clonality was computed per sample as the square root of Simpson's diversity index over productive rearrangements. What TCRdb holds here is the immuneACCESS table cut down to in-frame rearrangements. Part of the clones is not present; checked against another copy, under half of the missing clones reflect an unresolved V gene, and the others are unexplained. The V and J calls and clone size were taken over from that table, and D and trimming were inferred from the DNA. The sample records around 100,000 clones, around 85% of which are singletons. The ten largest make up around 20% of the sample.

These data are taken from a study of blood T cell repertoires in COVID-19 (dated by TCRdb to 2020 to 2022). For the wider study: The collaborator samples originated in the United States, Italy and Spain and spanned the acute and convalescent phases of COVID-19. The prospective study material was composed of cDNA or gDNA derived from T cells, B-cell-depleted T cells, or PBMCs. Deeply sampled blood TCRbeta repertoires from subjects exposed to, actively infected with, or recovered from COVID-19 were included in the dataset. Where available, HLA class I and class II types were taken from metadata supplied by the sample provider and were not determined by assay-based typing. The sample metadata nearly always contained a de-identified subject ID, COVID-19 status, age in years and sex. The samples were drawn from two sources: the first 160 participants of the ongoing ImmuneRACE study, and fewer than 1,500 subjects contributed by 6 global collaborators. The repertoires were made available in a free public database intended to serve as a resource for research on the immune response to SARS-CoV-2.

What the research found in general, with its limitations: How much clinical and demographic metadata was included differed by source and by participant, and the metadata was provided uncurated.

Collaborating institutions collected whole blood in K2EDTA tubes following their own protocols. For TCRbeta analysis, collaborator samples were shipped as frozen whole blood, as isolated PBMCs, or as DNA extracted from either sample type. The receptor chain draws on TRBV28 and TRBJ2-7, with the D gene too uncertain to name. This sequence was found in a man in his 70s with active or convalescent COVID-19. The sequenced sample was peripheral blood. The sequenced DNA: TGTGCCAGCAGTTTTCAGAACTACGAGCAGTACTTC. The translation is CASSFQNYEQYF.